A selection of T cell receptor beta chains follows, all from one sample in a study of human CD8 memory T cell subsets. TCRdb re-called the 5' RACE reads and gives one entry per CDR3 protein, without DNA. The ten top clones account for approximately 31%, within a sample of roughly 4,000 distinct CDR3 sequences. Sequenced: CD8+ effector memory T cells (TEM) sorted from PBMCs. Receptors originate from a human donor in good health. Both conserved end residues are part of each CDR3. The size of a clone is reported for some rows only, either as once, few or many, or as a class for expanded clones.

cdr3_length,j_call,v_call,clone_size,cdr3_aa
12,TRBJ2-7,TRBV6-2/TRBV6-3,-,CASSWSGGEQYF
13,TRBJ1-1,TRBV5-1,-,CASNRAMNTEAFF
15,TRBJ2-2,TRBV3-1,-,CASSRGLINTGELFF
16,TRBJ2-5,TRBV7-8,large,CASSLVTGGSQETQYF
13,TRBJ2-5,TRBV7-9,medium-sized,CASSLGLMETQYF
13,TRBJ1-1,TRBV28,medium-sized,CASSLTGGDEAFF
17,TRBJ2-1,TRBV4-2,-,CASSQDDGGTAYNEQFF
16,TRBJ2-6,TRBV3-1,-,CASSPNSGTGANVLTF
15,TRBJ2-7,TRBV3-1,-,CASSQEGTGAHKKYF
15,TRBJ2-3,TRBV12-3/TRBV12-4,-,CASSSAGGGADTQYF